The rows below give T cell receptor beta chains drawn from one sample of a study of blood T cell repertoires in COVID-19. TCRdb's table, derived via immunoSEQ multiplex PCR, lists solely in-frame clones and lacks some. The table records 60,000 to 75,000 clones, around 85% of them present only once. Material: peripheral blood. These receptors all stem from a woman aged 80 or older with acute or convalescent COVID-19. CDR3s include the opening cysteine and the closing phenylalanine or tryptophan. The D gene is left open where the match is weak. Clone size is given for some rows only: seen once, a few or many times, or a class if the clone is expanded.

D gene,V gene,clone size,J gene,CDR3 DNA,CDR3 protein
.,TRBV18,.,TRBJ2-6,TGTGCCAGCTCACTACAGACTGGGGCCAACGTCCTGACTTTC,CASSLQTGANVLTF
.,TRBV19,few,TRBJ1-1,TGTGCCAGTAGTATCCCAGGGCCTAATGCTGAAGCTTTCTTT,CASSIPGPNAEAFF
TRBD1,TRBV28,few,TRBJ2-7,TGTGCCAGTGACAGGGGCCTCTTCTACGAGCAGTACTTC,CASDRGLFYEQYF
.,TRBV5-1,.,TRBJ2-3,TGCGCCAGCAGCCGTGCTGGCACAGGGGGGGAGCATACGCAGTATTTT,CASSRAGTGGEHTQYF
TRBD2,TRBV4-2,.,TRBJ2-3,TGTGCCAGCAGCCCCCTAGCGGACCGCACAGATACGCAGTATTTT,CASSPLADRTDTQYF
TRBD1,TRBV9,.,TRBJ2-7,TGTGCCAGCAGCATAACCGGGACAGAGGGCGAGCAGTACTTC,CASSITGTEGEQYF
.,TRBV5-1,once,TRBJ1-3,TGCGCCAGCAGCTTGGAACCGGCTAGAGGAAACACCATATATTTT,CASSLEPARGNTIYF
TRBD1,TRBV15,.,TRBJ1-2,TGTGCCACCAGCGCCAGTCCAGGGGGAACCTATGGCTACACCTTC,CATSASPGGTYGYTF
TRBD1,TRBV12-3/TRBV12-4,.,TRBJ1-1,TGTGCCAGCAGTAACAGGGGCGGTGAAGCTTTCTTT,CASSNRGGEAFF
TRBD1,TRBV19,.,TRBJ2-6,TGTGCCAGTAGTATAGCAGGGGGCGCCGGCCGATTCTCTGGGGCCAACGTCCTGACTTTC,CASSIAGGAGRFSGANVLTF
.,TRBV6-5,.,TRBJ1-4,TGTGCCAGCGGGGGCTTTGAAAAACTGTTTTTT,CASGGFEKLFF
TRBD2,TRBV5-1,once,TRBJ2-3,TGCGCCAGCAGAGATAGCGGGAGGGAAGGAGATACGCAGTATTTT,CASRDSGREGDTQYF
.,TRBV19,.,TRBJ2-1,TGTGCCAGTAGTATCCGGGGGAGCTCCTACAATGAGCAGTTCTTC,CASSIRGSSYNEQFF
TRBD2,TRBV11-2,once,TRBJ2-7,TGTGCCAGCAGCTTAGGTTTGGGACTAGCTGGGGAGCAGTACTTC,CASSLGLGLAGEQYF
.,TRBV28,.,TRBJ1-1,TGTGCCAGCAGTTCTACACCGAGAGGAACTGAAGCTTTCTTT,CASSSTPRGTEAFF
.,TRBV5-1,.,TRBJ2-7,TGCGCCAGCAGCTTGGTGGGCAGCTCGAGCTCCTACGAGCAGTACTTC,CASSLVGSSSSYEQYF
.,TRBV27,few,TRBJ1-6,TGTGCCAGCGGGGACAAGTCGTTTTATAATTCACCCCTCCACTTT,CASGDKSFYNSPLHF
.,TRBV7-2,.,TRBJ1-1,TGTGCCAGCTCCTCTGTCGTATACACTGAAGCTTTCTTT,CASSSVVYTEAFF
.,TRBV5-5,.,TRBJ2-5,TGTGCCAGCAGCTTGGAGGGGTTCCAAGAGACCCAGTACTTC,CASSLEGFQETQYF
.,TRBV19,.,TRBJ1-2,TGTGCCAGTAGTCCAGGAGGACTTGGAAGAGGCTACACCTTC,CASSPGGLGRGYTF